Below, 17 T cell receptor beta chains from the same sample are listed, as sequenced in a study of CXCR3-negative and CXCR3-positive naive CD8 T cells. With UMI labels, 5' RACE was used to prepare the TRB cDNA libraries. After re-calling the 5' RACE reads, TCRdb lists one entry per CDR3 protein, DNA absent. Here the sample table reports 46,000 or so distinct CDR3 sequences. The sequencing sample was made of naive CXCR3- CD8+ T cells from blood. Subset described: CD45RO-CCR7+CD27+CD95- naive CD8+ T cells lacking CXCR3 (TNR3-). The receptors were sampled from a human donor in good health. Some clones in this sample may be carry-over from other donors' samples.

The chain employs TRBV2 and TRBJ2-1. CDR1 SNHLY and CDR2 FYNNEI come from the germline V gene. The CDR3 sequence is 14 residues long. CDR3 sequence reads: CASSEGFLYNEQFF.

The V call is TRBV12-3 or TRBV12-4, the J call TRBJ1-2. CDR3 size: 12 residues. CDR3 residues: CASSLGTKGYTF.

The chain uses TRBV7-9 and TRBJ2-7; TCRdb names TRBD1, which stays unverified in the absence of DNA. Germline assignment: CDR1 SEHNR and CDR2 FQNEAQ (reference sequence). The CDR3 has 15 residues. CDR3 in amino acids: CASSPGTGGGYEQYF.

The chain couples TRBV5-6 to TRBJ1-5. The germline gives CDR1 SGHDT, CDR2 YYEEEE. The CDR3 has 12 residues. The CDR3 sequence: CASSLENQPQHF.

V and J are TRBV12-3 or TRBV12-4 and TRBJ2-3; without DNA, the TCRdb call of TRBD1 cannot be checked. The CDR3 covers 17 residues. CDR3 sequence: CASSFLPGQGAGDTQYF.

This chain uses TRBV27 with TRBJ1-5; TCRdb indicates TRBD1, and absent DNA this call remains unverified. This CDR3 has 12 residues. Germline V gives CDR1 MNHEY, CDR2 SMNVEV (reference sequence). The CDR3 spells CASSWQGQPQHF.

The chain has TRBV28 and TRBJ1-6. The length of the CDR3 is 16 residues. CDR1 is MDHEN, CDR2 SYDVKM, per germline. The CDR3 reads CASKVPEAEYNSPLHF.

The chain employs TRBV29-1 and TRBJ2-1; TCRdb calls TRBD2, which cannot be checked without DNA. CDR1 and CDR2 (germline): SQVTM, ANQGSEA. The CDR3 loop spans 13 amino acids. CDR3 loop: CSVQGGGLNEQFF.

The chain uses TRBV19 and TRBJ2-3; absent DNA, TCRdb's TRBD1 call cannot be checked. Per germline, CDR1 LNHDA and CDR2 SQIVND (reference sequence). This CDR3 is built from 16 residues. CDR3 residues: CASSPTRTGPTDTQYF.

The chain is built from TRBV6-2 or TRBV6-3 and TRBJ2-1; TCRdb designates TRBD2, a call that cannot be tested without DNA. Germline V gives CDR1 MNHEY, CDR2 SVGEGT. The length of the CDR3 is 17 residues. The CDR3 protein is CASSSGLAVRSYNEQFF.

The chain couples TRBV29-1 to TRBJ2-1; the D call of TRBD2 rests on TCRdb alone, since no DNA is present to check it. CDR1 SQVTM and CDR2 ANQGSEA come from the germline V gene. CDR3 length equals 15 residues. CDR3 in amino acids: CSVNGLAGGDNEQFF.

The chain combines TRBV20-1 with TRBJ2-1. This CDR3 region has 16 residues. The germline V gene has CDR1 DFQATT and CDR2 SNEGSKA (reference sequence). The CDR3 loop is CSARDEEAPSYNEQFF.

The rearrangement links TRBV29-1 to TRBJ2-3. CDR3 length equals 14 residues. Per the germline V gene, CDR1 is SQVTM and CDR2 is ANQGSEA. The CDR3 loop reads CSVVERPSTDTQYF.

The chain has TRBV19 and TRBJ2-3; TCRdb's assignment of TRBD2 cannot be checked, as there is no DNA. Germline loops: CDR1 LNHDA, CDR2 SQIVND (reference sequence). This CDR3 comprises 17 residues. CDR3 protein: CASKQERGALGSDTQYF.

The chain joins TRBV7-9 to TRBJ2-5; checking the TCRdb D call of TRBD2 is not possible without DNA. This CDR3 comprises 16 residues. In germline, CDR1 is SEHNR, CDR2 FQNEAQ (reference sequence). The CDR3 loop is CASSGVIAGLGETQYF.

V and J are TRBV2 and TRBJ2-7; TCRdb reports TRBD2, a call that lacks DNA to check it against. Germline V CDR1 and CDR2: SNHLY, FYNNEI. This CDR3 is built from 17 residues. The CDR3 protein is CASKGSPSWTSSYEQYF.

V usage is TRBV28 and J usage is TRBJ2-7; the D call from TCRdb, TRBD1, cannot be confirmed without DNA. In germline, CDR1 is MDHEN, CDR2 SYDVKM. The CDR3 contains 14 residues. CDR3 protein: CASRGGSLAPGQYF.